This entry concerns a single T cell receptor (beta chain). This clone's antigen is unknown. Nothing much larger sits one base from this clone, and base qualities are not available. The source of the sample is a study of T cells and Merkel cell carcinoma outcomes (dated by TCRdb to the early 2020s). General notes on the study: The study examined the tumor T-cell repertoire together with T-cell density as predictors of clinical outcome in patients with Merkel cell carcinoma. General findings and caveats noted by the study authors: T-cell repertoire features combined with T-cell density were reported to predict clinical outcomes in Merkel cell carcinoma patients.

The protocol used for the library was the immunoSEQ multiplex PCR assay. TCRdb provides this immuneACCESS table in a form limited to in-frame rearrangements. Some clones are lacking; in checked studies, under half of them reflect an unresolved V gene, and why the rest are absent is not known. Counted in this sample were 15,000 to 25,000 clones; over 70% of them appeared once. Of the sample, 3% to 3.5% is held by the ten largest clones. V is shortened by 6 bases, J by 8 bases, and the region joining them spans 7 bases. Inclusive of the bounding cysteine and phenylalanine, the CDR3 is 10 residues long. Here the CDR3 DNA is all that survives: 30 bases in frame from base 1. Taken from the germline V gene, the CDR1 and CDR2 loops are SNHLY and FYNNEI. The samples were taken from patients with Merkel cell carcinoma.

Material for sequencing was tumor tissue from Merkel cell carcinoma. This clonotype was obtained from a human donor with Merkel cell carcinoma. This chain is built from TRBV2 and TRBJ1-1, with no reliable assignment of the D segment. DNA sequence: TGTGCCAGCAGCCTCCCAGAAGCTTTCTTT. This codes for CASSLPEAFF.